These 14 T cell receptor beta chains originate from one sample sequenced in a study of control samples from healthy donors and cancer patients. Profiling relied on immunoSEQ multiplex PCR, and the TCRdb table lists in-frame clones only, not all of them. The sample has 100,000 or so clones, more than 85% seen once. What was sequenced was blood. These receptors were obtained from a young woman in good health.

In its sample, this clone was seen once. The gene calls are TRBV19 and TRBJ1-5; tentatively, D is TRBD1 (5 bases). From germline, CDR1 is LNHDA and CDR2 SQIVND (reference sequence). The V gene lost 3 bases and the J gene lost 1 base, with 7 bases spanning the gap. The CDR3 runs to 14 residues. CDR3 amino acids: CASSMGRSNQPQHF. The CDR3, as DNA: TGTGCCAGTAGTATGGGGCGAAGCAATCAGCCCCAGCATTTT.

The rearrangement links TRBV4-2 to TRBJ2-7, with D unclear. From germline, CDR1 is LGHNA and CDR2 YNFKEQ. The ends were cut back, 4 bases at V and 4 bases at J, with 17 bases in the middle. The CDR3 runs 15 residues. The CDR3 nucleotides read TGTGCCAGCAGCCTAGATCCCCTCGGCAGTTACGAGCAGTACTTC. As protein: CASSLDPLGSYEQYF.

The chain recombines TRBV5-8 with TRBJ2-2, with D uncertain. The CDR3 sequence is 16 residues long. Trimming pared 6 bases from V and 1 base from J, leaving 16 bases between. Germline CDR1 and CDR2: SGHTS and YDEGEE. This CDR3 reads CASKLGIVKNTGELFF. CDR3 sequence (DNA): TGTGCCAGCAAGCTTGGGATAGTCAAGAACACCGGGGAGCTGTTTTTT.

The V call is TRBV9, the J call TRBJ2-2, with D unclear. The CDR3 spans 14 residues. With 3 bases removed from V and 0 bases from J, the gap between germline ends came to 6 bases. The germline V gene encodes CDR1 SGDLS and CDR2 YYNGEE. The CDR3 loop reads CASSARTNTGELFF. In nucleotides, the CDR3 is TGTGCCAGCAGCGCAAGGACGAACACCGGGGAGCTGTTTTTT.

This clone was seen a handful of times. The rearrangement links TRBV4-1 to TRBJ1-4, with D maybe TRBD1 (6 bases). Trimming took off 4 bases at V and 2 bases at J, with 8 bases between the two ends. This CDR3 is built from 14 residues. Germline V gene data show CDR1 as MGHRA and CDR2 as YSYEKL. CDR3 sequence (DNA): TGCGCCAGCAGCCTAGACAGGACTAATGAAAAACTGTTTTTT. It codes for CASSLDRTNEKLFF.

The gene calls are TRBV5-8 and TRBJ2-1; 8 bases fit TRBD1. The CDR3 contains 15 residues. V was pared by 5 bases and J by 2 bases, with 6 bases of the junction left unmatched. Per the germline V gene, CDR1 is SGHTS and CDR2 is YDEGEE. CDR3 coding DNA: TGTGCCAGCAGGTCAAACAGGGGGGCCTACAATGAGCAGTTCTTC. Translating gives CASRSNRGAYNEQFF.

V and J are TRBV18 and TRBJ1-1, with D possibly TRBD1 on 6 matching bases. The CDR3 is made up of 16 amino acids. V was trimmed by 2 bases and J by 3 bases, leaving 16 bases between them. CDR1 is KGHSH, CDR2 LQKENI, per germline. Here the CDR3 reads CASSPFSGGADTEAFF. In nucleotides, the CDR3 is TGTGCCAGCTCACCATTCTCCGGGGGCGCGGACACTGAAGCTTTCTTT.

The chain has TRBV19 and TRBJ1-1; a possible D gene is TRBD1 (6 bases). CDR1 is LNHDA, CDR2 SQIVND, per germline (reference sequence). Between the trimmed V and J ends, which lost 3 bases and 4 bases, there was a span of 12 bases. The CDR3 has 14 amino acids. The CDR3, as DNA: TGTGCCAGTAGTATTGTAGGGGGAGGCACTGAAGCTTTCTTT. Its protein product is CASSIVGGGTEAFF.

This chain connects TRBV5-6 to TRBJ2-3; 8 bases map to TRBD2. There are 17 residues in the CDR3. V lost 3 bases to trimming and J lost 2 bases; unmatched junction nucleotides: 11. Germline V lookup: CDR1 SGHDT, CDR2 YYEEEE. CDR3 residues: CASSSVRGGSNTDTQYF. The CDR3 DNA reads as TGTGCCAGCAGCTCGGTCCGGGGGGGGAGCAACACAGATACGCAGTATTTT.

The V gene is TRBV10-3, the J gene TRBJ2-1, with 8 bases lining up with TRBD2. Germline-derived CDR1 and CDR2 are ENHRY and SYGVKD. There are 16 residues in the CDR3. V gave up 6 bases and J gave up 3 bases; unmatched junction bases: 10. The CDR3 sequence is CAISGQQRGSYNEQFF. CDR3 DNA: TGTGCCATCAGCGGCCAGCAGCGGGGGAGCTACAATGAGCAGTTCTTC.

The V gene is TRBV28, the J gene TRBJ1-2, with 8 bases identical to TRBD1. Germline CDR1 reads MDHEN; CDR2 reads SYDVKM. The junction had 1 base not matched to a gene; V was cut back by 3 bases and J by 4 bases. The CDR3 is 13 residues long. CDR3 amino acids: CASSFTGGYGYTF. CDR3 DNA sequence: TGTGCCAGCAGTTTTACAGGGGGCTATGGCTACACCTTC.

J is TRBJ1-6 and V is TRBV28; maybe TRBD1 (5 bases). Trimming cost V 6 bases and J 3 bases, with 6 bases left between them. This CDR3 comprises 13 residues. Germline V gene data show CDR1 as MDHEN and CDR2 as SYDVKM. Here the CDR3 reads CASRDSYNSPLHF. CDR3 DNA sequence: TGTGCCAGCAGAGACAGCTATAATTCACCCCTCCACTTT.

The chain couples TRBV3-1 (or the pseudogene TRBV3-2) to TRBJ1-6; 7 nucleotides match TRBD1. The CDR3 totals 17 residues. The junction had 8 bases not matched to a gene; V was cut back by 6 bases and J by 0 bases. The germline V gene has CDR1 LGHDT and CDR2 YNNKEL (reference sequence). CDR3 in DNA: TGTGCCAGCAGGTTAAGGACAGGTAGCTCCTATAATTCACCCCTCCACTTT. Protein sequence: CASRLRTGSSYNSPLHF.

The gene calls are TRBV9 and TRBJ2-3, with 7 nucleotides matching TRBD2. Germline V gene lookup returns CDR1 SGDLS and CDR2 YYNGEE. The CDR3 is made up of 16 amino acids. Trimming cost V 0 bases and J 2 bases; bases outside gene matches: 6. The CDR3 loop is CASSVVGLAVTDTQYF. CDR3 DNA sequence: TGTGCCAGCAGCGTAGTAGGGCTAGCGGTCACAGATACGCAGTATTTT.